This TCR beta chain came from a study of vaccination and CD4 T cells after COVID-19. As for the study in general: Samples were taken after vaccination, a median of roughly 72 days after dose two, with a range of 14 to 241.

This clonotype was seen a handful of times. The target antigen is unknown. The treatment here: roughly 11-day PBMC culture with coronavirus spike peptide pools or control peptides (ViraFEST assay). The collection of CD4+ T cells from the unexposed donor took place before the COVID-19 pandemic (2011-2018). The Oncomine TCR Beta short-read assay generated sequence data from the DNA of cultured CD4+ T cells. TCRdb reanalysed the PCR reads using MiXCR and keeps one entry per CDR3 protein. The sample includes roughly 6,600 distinct CDR3 sequences, 40% to 55% seen only once; the top ten take roughly a quarter. The CDR3 sequence is 15 residues long. V was shortened by 2 bases and J by 6 bases, with 13 bases between the two germline ends. Germline V gene sequence: CDR1 LNHNV, CDR2 YYDKDF (reference sequence).

The sequence was collected from a human donor in good health. Source material: CD4+ T cells from blood, cultured in vitro. The chain recombines TRBV15 with TRBJ2-2; tentatively, D is TRBD2 (5 bases). CDR3 sequence reads: CATSRTRIGSGELFF. The CDR3 coding sequence is TGTGCCACCAGCAGAACTAGGATTGGTTCCGGGGAGCTGTTTTTT.